The 7 T cell receptor beta chains presented below share a single source sample, sequenced in a study of T cell repertoires in cytomegalovirus infection (dated by TCRdb to 2018 to 2020). TCRdb lists the instrument as Illumina HiSeq 1500. TCRdb reprocessed the public reads (quality trimming at Q25 with fastp, clone calling with MiXCR) and kept in-frame beta chains. Identical CDR3 proteins give one entry, which carries the most common genes and DNA. This sample comprises about 100,000 distinct CDR3 sequences, more than 20% of them detected only once. The ten largest clones represent more than 35% of the sample. Sequencing was performed on CD8+ T cells from PBMCs. The receptors were sampled from a human donor in good health (CMV status not recorded). Some clones in this sample may be carry-over from other donors' samples.

This clonotype has a count of ten or more. The chain employs TRBV28 and TRBJ1-4; possibly TRBD1 for D (5 bases). CDR1 and CDR2 from the germline V gene are MDHEN and SYDVKM. There are 13 residues in the CDR3. V was clipped by 5 bases and J by 6 bases, with 10 bases between them. The CDR3 reads CASSGSGDEKLFF. The DNA of the CDR3 is TGTGCCAGCAGTGGCTCGGGGGATGAAAAACTGTTTTTT.

This clonotype was picked up a small number of times. This rearrangement joins TRBV7-9 to TRBJ2-3; D gene uncertain. Germline-derived CDR1 and CDR2 are SEHNR and FQNEAQ (reference sequence). CDR3 size: 12 residues. The ends were cut back, 6 bases at V and 2 bases at J, with 6 bases in the middle. The CDR3 region is CASSKATDTQYF. The CDR3 DNA sequence: TGTGCCAGCAGTAAAGCCACAGATACGCAGTATTTT.

This clonotype occurred a few times. The CDR3 here is CASSGGDEQFF. In DNA form, the CDR3 reads TGTGCCAGCAGTGGAGGCGATGAGCAGTTCTTC. V is TRBV25-1 and J is TRBJ2-1; D is unresolved. V gave up 4 bases and J gave up 8 bases, with 6 bases separating them. The CDR3 totals 11 residues. Germline V CDR1 and CDR2: MGHDK, SYGVNS.

There are many counts of this clonotype. The chain has TRBV28 and TRBJ2-7; possible D gene TRBD1, 6 bases. Deletions cut 4 bases from V and 2 bases from J, with 12 bases between. The CDR3 covers 14 residues. Germline lookup yields CDR1 MDHEN and CDR2 SYDVKM. Here the CDR3 DNA reads TGTGCCAGCAGTTCCACCGCAGGGGCCTACGAGCAGTACTTC. Protein: CASSSTAGAYEQYF.

The gene calls are TRBV29-1 and TRBJ2-7; D remains unclear. There are 11 residues in the CDR3. From germline, CDR1 is SQVTM and CDR2 ANQGSEA. Trimming removed 6 bases from V and 4 bases from J, with 10 bases in between. CDR3 region: CSVGPGYEQYF. CDR3 sequence (DNA): TGCAGCGTCGGACCCGGGTACGAGCAGTACTTC.

This clonotype was found a few times. The chain recombines TRBV28 with TRBJ2-4; the D is unclear. The CDR3 is 15 amino acids. Deletions cut 5 bases from V and 1 base from J, with 12 bases between. Germline V gives CDR1 MDHEN, CDR2 SYDVKM. CDR3: CASSPADNAKNIQYF. The CDR3 nucleotides are TGTGCCAGCAGTCCGGCCGACAATGCCAAAAACATTCAGTACTTC.

The rearrangement uses TRBV29-1 and TRBJ2-1; a possible D gene is TRBD1 (6 bases). The V end was cut by 7 bases, the J end by 9 bases, with 16 bases between. From germline, CDR1 is SQVTM and CDR2 ANQGSEA. The CDR3 contains 12 residues. CDR3 protein: CSAWALRGEQFF. The CDR3 nucleotides read TGCAGCGCCTGGGCCCTCAGGGGTGAGCAGTTCTTC.